Presented here are 8 T cell receptor beta chains from one specimen sequenced in a study of blood T cell repertoires in COVID-19. Produced via immunoSEQ multiplex PCR; TCRdb's table is partial and in-frame only. The sample includes some 130,000 clones, roughly 80% of them seen just once. Sequencing was done on a sample of PBMCs or T cells enriched from blood (not recorded which). Receptors originate from a woman in her forties or fifties who had recovered from COVID-19.

CDR3 in DNA: TGTGCCAGCAGCGTATCTTCGGGGGGGAACTCCTACGAGCAGTACTTC. Translation gives CASSVSSGGNSYEQYF. The V call is TRBV9, the J call TRBJ2-7; 8 nucleotides align to TRBD2. The CDR3 runs 16 residues. Germline V gene lookup returns CDR1 SGDLS and CDR2 YYNGEE. V dropped 1 base and J dropped 0; count of bases not matched to a gene: 6.

The genes are TRBV10-2 and TRBJ2-5, with 12 bases aligning to TRBD2. This CDR3 contains 16 residues. Germline trimming cut 2 bases from V and 3 bases from J; bases unmatched to any gene: 4. Germline V lookup: CDR1 WSHSY, CDR2 SAAADI. CDR3 nucleotides: TGCGCCAGCAGTGAGGGGGCTAGCGGGGGGGAAGAGACCCAGTACTTC. It yields the protein CASSEGASGGEETQYF.

The rearrangement uses TRBV7-3 and TRBJ1-6; D gene unclear. This CDR3 contains 13 residues. CDR1 and CDR2 from the germline V gene are SGHTA and FQGTGA. Trimming shortened V by 7 bases and J by 5 bases, and 9 bases separated the two germline ends. CDR3 loop: CASTSSNNSPLHF. CDR3 coding DNA: TGTGCCAGCACCTCCTCTAATAATTCACCCCTCCACTTT.

V and J are TRBV12-3 or TRBV12-4 and TRBJ1-6; TRBD1 is a possible D gene (5 bases). This CDR3 spans 13 amino acids. The germline V and J ends were trimmed by 3 bases and 9 bases, with 9 bases remaining between them. The DNA for the CDR3 is TGTGCCAGCAGTTTCGAGGGACTTTCACCCCTCCACTTT. Translating it yields CASSFEGLSPLHF.

The V gene is TRBV11-1, the J gene TRBJ2-2; 8 bases line up with TRBD1. Germline V lookup: CDR1 SGHAT, CDR2 FQDESV (reference sequence). After removal of 3 bases from V and 6 bases from J, the junction contained 3 bases not matched to a gene. CDR3 length equals 14 residues. CDR3 loop: CASSLDRVAGELFF. For the CDR3, the DNA is TGTGCCAGCAGCTTGGACAGGGTCGCCGGGGAGCTGTTTTTT.

V is TRBV6-5 and J is TRBJ1-4; the D is unclear. V was shortened by 0 bases and J by 5 bases, with 7 bases between the two germline ends. The V gene's germline CDR1 is MNHEY and CDR2 SVGAGI. This CDR3 has 14 amino acids. The CDR3 DNA is TGTGCCAGCAGTTACTCCTCGGGAAATGAAAAACTGTTTTTT. Protein sequence: CASSYSSGNEKLFF.

This clone was seen more than once but under ten times. The chain links TRBV5-1 to TRBJ1-1; TRBD1 agrees at 7 bases. V was pared by 4 bases and J by 0 bases, with 6 bases of the junction left unmatched. Germline V gene lookup returns CDR1 SGHRS and CDR2 YFSETQ. CDR3 length: 15 amino acids. The CDR3 region is CASSQGQRMNTEAFF. In DNA, the CDR3 is TGCGCCAGCAGCCAGGGACAGCGTATGAACACTGAAGCTTTCTTT.

The chain combines TRBV5-1 with TRBJ1-4, with no clear D. The germline gives CDR1 SGHRS, CDR2 YFSETQ. The CDR3 is 12 residues long. Trimming pared 6 bases from V and 4 bases from J, leaving 7 bases between. CDR3 nucleotides: TGCGCCAGCAAGCGGTTTAATGAAAAACTGTTTTTT. This translates into CASKRFNEKLFF.